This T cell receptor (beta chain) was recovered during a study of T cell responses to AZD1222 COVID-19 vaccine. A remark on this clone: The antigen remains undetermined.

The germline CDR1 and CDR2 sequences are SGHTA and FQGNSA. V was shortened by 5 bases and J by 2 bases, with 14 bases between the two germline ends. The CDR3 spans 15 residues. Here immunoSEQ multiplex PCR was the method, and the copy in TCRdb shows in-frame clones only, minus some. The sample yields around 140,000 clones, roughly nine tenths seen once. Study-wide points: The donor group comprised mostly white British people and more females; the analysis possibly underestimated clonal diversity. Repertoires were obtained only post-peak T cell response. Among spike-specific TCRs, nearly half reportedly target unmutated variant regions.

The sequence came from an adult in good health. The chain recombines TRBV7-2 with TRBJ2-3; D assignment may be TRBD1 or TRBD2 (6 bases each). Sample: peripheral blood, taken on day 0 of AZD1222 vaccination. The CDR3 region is CASSPPGADTDTQYF. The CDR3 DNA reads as TGTGCCAGCAGCCCTCCGGGGGCCGACACAGATACGCAGTATTTT.